This note documents a single T cell receptor (beta chain) sequence. This sample stems from a study of control samples from healthy donors and cancer patients. The V and J ends lost 3 bases and 2 bases respectively, with 14 bases between them. The CDR3 length is 16 residues. Germline lookup yields CDR1 MDHEN and CDR2 SYDVKM. Repertoires were generated with immunoSEQ multiplex PCR, while TCRdb's copy carries only in-frame clones and drops some. The repertoire holds more than 100,000 clones, with 85% to 90% as singletons. This receptor was identified in a man aged 45 to 65 with head and neck cancer. This chain uses TRBV28 with TRBJ2-1, with D tentatively TRBD1 (6 bases). Sequencing was performed on PBMCs. The CDR3 spells CASSFLEAGAYNEQFF. The CDR3 DNA is TGTGCCAGCAGTTTCCTGGAGGCAGGGGCCTACAATGAGCAGTTCTTC.